The 31 T cell receptor beta chains presented below share a single source sample, sequenced in a study of T cell changes during pregnancy in multiple sclerosis. The data were produced by immunoSEQ multiplex PCR, yet TCRdb's version contains in-frame clones alone and is incomplete. This sample carries tens of thousands of clones, about 94% of them seen once, and the ten largest clones take roughly 2.5%. The sample consisted of peripheral blood, taken in the third trimester of pregnancy. The receptors were gathered from a female donor with multiple sclerosis, enrolled in a pregnancy study.

The rearrangement joins TRBV30 to TRBJ1-3, with TRBD1 matching 8 bases. CDR3 length: 14 residues. CDR1 is GTSNPN and CDR2 is SVGIG in the germline V gene (reference sequence). V lost 5 bases and J lost 4; bases outside the gene matches: 7. This chain's CDR3 is CAWASGGGGNTIYF. CDR3 nucleotides: TGTGCCTGGGCGTCAGGGGGCGGAGGAAACACCATATATTTT.

The CDR3 DNA is TGCGCCAGCCGAGGGGGGGTCGATCAGCCCCAGCATTTT. Protein product: CASRGGVDQPQHF. The chain has TRBV4-1 and TRBJ1-5; TRBD1 might be the D (6 bases). The length of the CDR3 is 13 residues. Germline CDR1 MGHRA, CDR2 YSYEKL. Between the trimmed V and J ends, which lost 8 bases and 5 bases, there was a span of 13 bases.

The chain joins TRBV25-1 to TRBJ2-1; D remains ambiguous. In germline, CDR1 is MGHDK, CDR2 SYGVNS. The CDR3 contains 14 residues. V was trimmed by 0 bases and J by 3 bases, leaving 6 bases between them. CDR3 coding DNA: TGTGCCAGCAGTGAATATGACTTCTACAATGAGCAGTTCTTC. Translating gives CASSEYDFYNEQFF.

V is TRBV4-1 and J is TRBJ2-7, with 9 bases that match TRBD1. V lost 5 bases and J lost 2; bases outside the gene matches: 7. The V gene's germline CDR1 is MGHRA and CDR2 YSYEKL. The CDR3 is made up of 15 amino acids. The CDR3 coding sequence is TGCGCCAGCAGCGGAAGGACAGGGGAGGCCTACGAGCAGTACTTC. This sequence encodes CASSGRTGEAYEQYF.

This chain connects TRBV19 to TRBJ1-1; a possible D gene is TRBD1 (6 bases). Trimming removed 3 bases from V and 3 bases from J, with 14 bases in between. The CDR3 totals 15 residues. The germline V gene has CDR1 LNHDA and CDR2 SQIVND (reference sequence). As DNA, the CDR3 is TGTGCCAGTAGTATGGGATACAGGGACCACACTGAAGCTTTCTTT. This translates into CASSMGYRDHTEAFF.

The gene calls are TRBV9 and TRBJ2-1, with TRBD2 identical over 13 bases. Germline lookup yields CDR1 SGDLS and CDR2 YYNGEE. The CDR3 is made up of 15 amino acids. Trimming took 0 bases from V and 6 from J; bases not matched to a gene: 0. This CDR3 is CASSVGLAGGNEQFF. In nucleotides, the CDR3 is TGTGCCAGCAGCGTAGGACTAGCGGGGGGCAATGAGCAGTTCTTC.

The V and J genes are TRBV7-8 and TRBJ1-3, with D unclear. This CDR3 has 13 amino acids. The V gene lost 7 bases and the J gene lost 0 bases, with 7 bases spanning the gap. Germline-derived CDR1 and CDR2 are SGHVS and FQNEAQ. The CDR3 loop reads CASKSSSGNTIYF. DNA for the CDR3: TGTGCCAGCAAATCTAGCTCTGGAAACACCATATATTTT. The variable domain in full, with the rest retrieved from reference TRBV7-8 and TRBJ1-3, is GAGVSQSPRYKVAKRGQDVALRCDPISGHVSLFWYQQALGQGPEFLTYFQNEAQLDKSGLPSDRFFAERPEGSVSTLKIQRTQQEDSAVYLCASKSSSGNTIYFGEGSWLTVV.

In DNA form, the CDR3 reads TGTGCCAGCAGCCAAGACGCCGTCGGTGGAAACACCATATATTTT. Translation gives CASSQDAVGGNTIYF. J is TRBJ1-3 and V is TRBV4-2; D call uncertain. The CDR3 spans 15 residues. The germline gives CDR1 LGHNA, CDR2 YNFKEQ. V lost 0 bases and J lost 3, with 9 bases in between.

The V and J genes are TRBV6-1 and TRBJ2-7; 8 bases match TRBD2. Looked up from germline, CDR1 is MNHNS and CDR2 is SASEGT. This CDR3 has 13 residues. CDR3 in amino acids: CACALAGQYEQYF. The CDR3 DNA reads TGTGCGTGCGCGCTAGCGGGCCAATACGAGCAGTACTTC.

CDR3 DNA: TGTGCCAGCAGACTGGTGGGACAGGGCTACACCTTC. As protein: CASRLVGQGYTF. The V call is TRBV5-6, the J call TRBJ1-2; 7 bases are shared with TRBD1. CDR1 and CDR2 from the germline V gene are SGHDT and YYEEEE. The CDR3 covers 12 residues. V dropped 5 bases and J dropped 8; count of bases not matched to a gene: 6. The entire variable domain, with the rest obtained from reference TRBV5-6 and TRBJ1-2, is as follows: DAGVTQSPTHLIKTRGQQVTLRCSPKSGHDTVSWYQQALGQGPQFIFQYYEEEERQRGNFPDRFSGHQFPNYSSELNVNALLLGDSALYLCASRLVGQGYTFGSGTRLTVV.

The chain uses TRBV19 and TRBJ1-2; 10 positions agree with TRBD1. The CDR3 consists of 15 residues. CDR1 and CDR2 from the germline V gene are LNHDA and SQIVND (reference sequence). The junction had 9 bases not matched to a gene; V was cut back by 5 bases and J by 6 bases. The CDR3 DNA sequence: TGTGCCAGTAGTGCCCGGGACAGGGGTAGTCATGGCTACACCTTC. It yields the protein CASSARDRGSHGYTF.

The chain combines TRBV20-1 with TRBJ2-3; maybe TRBD2 (5 bases). From germline, CDR1 is DFQATT and CDR2 SNEGSKA (reference sequence). The CDR3 loop spans 11 amino acids. Trimming took off 3 bases at V and 6 bases at J, with 7 bases between the two ends. The CDR3 nucleotides are TGCAGTGCTAGCGGGGTGGATACGCAGTATTTT. Amino acids: CSASGVDTQYF.

The chain carries TRBV6-6 and TRBJ1-1; weak D call: TRBD1 (6 bases). Trimming cost V 7 bases and J 4 bases, with 19 bases left between them. Germline loops: CDR1 MNHNY, CDR2 SVGAGI (reference sequence). CDR3 size: 15 residues. The CDR3 sequence is CASINLGGGSTEAFF. CDR3 in DNA: TGTGCCAGCATCAACTTGGGAGGGGGGAGCACTGAAGCTTTCTTT.

The V call is TRBV27, the J call TRBJ1-4; TRBD1 is a possible D gene (6 bases). The CDR3 covers 14 residues. Between the trimmed V and J ends, which lost 4 bases and 7 bases, there was a span of 13 bases. CDR1 is MNHEY, CDR2 SMNVEV, per germline (reference sequence). The CDR3 DNA reads TGTGCCAGCAGTTCACAGGGTGTAGGTGAAAAACTGTTTTTT. It specifies CASSSQGVGEKLFF.

The V call is TRBV6-4, the J call TRBJ2-3; D is undetermined. CDR1 and CDR2 from the germline V gene are MRHNA and SNTAGT. The CDR3 contains 16 residues. V was clipped by 6 bases and J by 0 bases, with 16 bases between them. CDR3 nucleotide sequence: TGTGCCAGCAGCCCCTATCCCCCCCCTAGCACAGATACGCAGTATTTT. Protein product: CASSPYPPPSTDTQYF.

This clone was recorded once. V and J are TRBV10-3 and TRBJ1-6; TRBD1 is a possible D gene (6 bases). CDR1 is ENHRY, CDR2 SYGVKD, per germline. Trimming took 7 bases from V and 8 from J, leaving 9 bases between them. The CDR3 runs 12 residues. CDR3 bases: TGTGCCATCACGGACAGTGATTCACCCCTCCACTTT. Its translation is CAITDSDSPLHF.

V gene TRBV6-5 combines with J gene TRBJ1-2; D is perhaps TRBD1 (5 bases). The CDR3 contains 13 residues. Germline CDR1 reads MNHEY; CDR2 reads SVGAGI. V lost 6 bases and J lost 7, with 15 bases in between. CDR3 sequence (DNA): TGTGCCAGCAGAATCACTCAGGGTTCTGGCTACACCTTC. Translating gives CASRITQGSGYTF.

V and J are TRBV6-1 and TRBJ1-4; 8 bases match TRBD1. Germline V CDR1 and CDR2: MNHNS, SASEGT. The trim removed 4 bases at V and 6 bases at J, leaving 7 bases unmatched. The CDR3 totals 15 residues. The CDR3 region is CASSARDRRHEKLFF. CDR3 sequence (DNA): TGTGCCAGCAGTGCCCGGGACAGGAGACATGAAAAACTGTTTTTT.

The chain combines TRBV27 with TRBJ1-6; unclear D gene. This CDR3 contains 13 residues. V gave up 4 bases and J gave up 9 bases, with 10 bases separating them. Germline V lookup: CDR1 MNHEY, CDR2 SMNVEV (reference sequence). The CDR3 DNA is TGTGCCAGCAGTTCACAATCGGGTTCACCCCTCCACTTT. Translation gives CASSSQSGSPLHF.

J is TRBJ1-1 and V is TRBV6-1; 8 bases are shared with TRBD1. V shed 4 bases and J 0 bases; nucleotides not matched to a gene: 7. This CDR3 comprises 16 residues. Germline CDR1 MNHNS, CDR2 SASEGT. The CDR3 protein is CASSVDRGGMNTEAFF. CDR3 sequence (DNA): TGTGCCAGCAGTGTTGACAGGGGCGGGATGAACACTGAAGCTTTCTTT.

The rearrangement links TRBV5-6 to TRBJ1-4; D perhaps matches TRBD1 (6 bases). With 2 bases removed from V and 6 bases from J, the gap between germline ends came to 8 bases. The CDR3 covers 13 residues. Germline V gene sequence: CDR1 SGHDT, CDR2 YYEEEE. The CDR3: CASSFSGDEKLFF. The CDR3 DNA sequence: TGTGCCAGCAGCTTTTCAGGGGATGAAAAACTGTTTTTT.

The chain couples TRBV27 to TRBJ1-6, with 11 bases identical to TRBD1. CDR1 is MNHEY, CDR2 SMNVEV, per germline (reference sequence). V trimming: 6 bases; J trimming: 12 bases; junction bases outside the gene matches: 10. The CDR3 consists of 15 residues. CDR3 coding DNA: TGTGCCAGCAGATCCCCGGGACAGGGGGGTGGACCCCTCCACTTT. This gives the protein CASRSPGQGGGPLHF.

In this sample, this clone turned up once. The chain couples TRBV19 to TRBJ2-5, with TRBD1 as a possible D gene (5 bases). CDR1 and CDR2 from the germline V gene are LNHDA and SQIVND (reference sequence). The CDR3 runs 15 residues. V gave up 4 bases and J gave up 5 bases, with 17 bases separating them. The CDR3 coding sequence is TGTGCCAGTAGTAACACCAGGGTGGGCGGCGAGACCCAGTACTTC. Translated, it gives CASSNTRVGGETQYF.

There are a few counts of this clone. The chain uses TRBV27 and TRBJ1-5, with D perhaps matching TRBD1 (6 bases). The CDR3 has 15 amino acids. V lost 5 bases, J lost 4 bases, and 15 bases lay in between. Per the germline V gene, CDR1 is MNHEY and CDR2 is SMNVEV (reference sequence). The CDR3 DNA follows: TGTGCCAGCAGTCCAGGGGCCGCTCCTAATCAGCCCCAGCATTTT. Its protein is CASSPGAAPNQPQHF.

The genes are TRBV11-3 and TRBJ2-3, with 8 bases identical to TRBD1. Germline V lookup: CDR1 SGHNT, CDR2 YENEEA. J was trimmed by 1 base and V by 5 bases; bases with no gene match: 11. The CDR3 sequence is 17 residues long. CDR3 protein: CASSPPRWGQGTDTQYF. Written as DNA, the CDR3 is TGTGCCAGCAGCCCCCCTCGGTGGGGACAGGGCACAGATACGCAGTATTTT. The whole variable domain, filled in from reference TRBV11-3 and TRBJ2-3, reads EAGVVQSPRYKIIEKKQPVAFWCNPISGHNTLYWYLQNLGQGPELLIRYENEEAVDDSQLPKDRFSAERLKGVDSTLKIQPAELGDSAVYLCASSPPRWGQGTDTQYFGPGTRLTVL.

The chain is built from TRBV5-8 and TRBJ1-2; D gene ambiguous. V lost 1 base, J lost 4 bases, and 5 bases lay in between. The CDR3 is 12 residues long. CDR1 and CDR2 (germline): SGHTS, YDEGEE. The CDR3 loop is CASSLTVYGYTF. CDR3 nucleotides: TGTGCCAGCAGCTTGACGGTCTATGGCTACACCTTC.

The chain combines TRBV4-1 with TRBJ1-1, with unresolved D. Germline V gives CDR1 MGHRA, CDR2 YSYEKL. The CDR3 sequence is 15 residues long. The ends were cut back, 0 bases at V and 2 bases at J, with 10 bases in the middle. The CDR3 coding sequence is TGCGCCAGCAGCCAAGATGGAGGTTTTAACACTGAAGCTTTCTTT. This encodes CASSQDGGFNTEAFF.

V usage is TRBV7-2 and J usage is TRBJ1-2; D is ambiguous. CDR1 and CDR2 (germline): SGHTA, FQGNSA. V gave up 5 bases and J gave up 8 bases, with 15 bases separating them. This CDR3 has 13 amino acids. CDR3 sequence reads: CASSEYSGGGYTF. For the CDR3, the DNA is TGTGCCAGCAGCGAATATTCGGGAGGCGGCTACACCTTC.

This rearrangement joins TRBV5-5 to TRBJ1-5; the D gene is possibly TRBD1 (5 bases). V lost 2 bases, J lost 5 bases, and 14 bases lay in between. The CDR3 runs to 15 residues. Germline values: CDR1 SGHKS, CDR2 YYEKEE (reference sequence). As DNA, the CDR3 is TGTGCCAGCAGCTTAACCGGAGCGGGGGATCAGCCCCAGCATTTT. Its protein is CASSLTGAGDQPQHF.

The chain combines TRBV6-5 with TRBJ2-1; D perhaps matches TRBD2 (7 bases). V dropped 3 bases and J dropped 14 bases, with 14 bases sitting between them. The CDR3 sequence is 12 residues long. The germline gives CDR1 MNHEY, CDR2 SVGAGI. CDR3 DNA sequence: TGTGCCAGCAGTTATATCGGGGGGCCGGAGTTCTTC. Its protein product is CASSYIGGPEFF.

The chain has TRBV13 and TRBJ2-1; 8 positions match TRBD2. This CDR3 comprises 13 residues. The ends lost 5 bases at V and 4 bases at J; junction bases unmatched: 1. CDR1 PRHDT and CDR2 FYEKMQ come from the germline V gene (reference sequence). The CDR3 DNA reads as TGTGCCAGCAGCCGGGGGGGTTACAATGAGCAGTTCTTC. As protein: CASSRGGYNEQFF.